This record concerns one T cell receptor beta chain sequence. What antigen it recognizes has not been identified. A read error may produce the germline difference seen at one junction end. The data derive from a study of cytomegalovirus exposure and HLA in healthy donors (dated by TCRdb to 2016 to 2017). Regarding the complete study: An earlier analysis of 587 of the donors reported more than 250 Gb of sequence data and some 120 million unique TCR beta sequences from about 179 million T cells. An early release that covered about 600 HLA-typed donors contained about 300 gigabases of sequencing data and 70 million to 100 million unique TCR sequences. Because of strong linkage in the cohort, 5 or 6 DR-DQ haplotypes were treated as single units for association and clustering. An earlier analysis of around 640 of the donors used high-throughput TCR beta sequencing to judge whether each TCR beta V gene segment behaved as functional or pseudogenic. To study patterns of TCR occurrence, a later analysis re-analyzed previously published TCR beta repertoires from around 660 donors and added high-resolution HLA genotyping. The study combined high-throughput TCR immunosequencing, statistical association of individual TCRs with disease status, and machine learning to predict cytomegalovirus infection status. A later genetic analysis used genome-wide SNP genotypes for about three fifths of the 666 donors, treating that subset as a discovery cohort. The study aimed to test whether cataloging public T cell receptors could reveal signatures of past pathogen exposure. Along with the approximately 650-subject first cohort, a separate validation cohort of roughly 110 different subjects was used. On average, roughly 250,000 unique TCR beta nucleotide sequences were sequenced per donor among some 420 genotyped donors of the cohort, with roughly 18% of those sequences being non-productive. Both class I and class II loci were covered by HLA typing, at four-digit resolution. Rather than using new phenotypic data, the later analysis identified candidate immune exposures from TCR beta sequences and from how often those sequences occurred across donors. All discovery cohort repertoires had been generated on a single sequencing platform. Typing coverage varied by locus: roughly 620-640 donors for A, B, C, DRB1 and DQB1; roughly 520 for DQA1; about 600 for DPA1; some 470 for DPB1. The study used immunosequencing to profile the T cell repertoires of hundreds of subjects and linked those repertoires to cytomegalovirus serostatus. Donor age, sex, ethnicity and CMV serostatus were compiled together with the repertoire data. Of the 398 genotyped donors, 70% to 90% were placed in the genetic ancestry cluster associated with self-reported Caucasian donors.

Overall study results and their limits: The authors suggested that the approach could potentially be extended to other disease states and immunological phenotypes. In this cohort, only TCR beta chains were sequenced, and detectable features were limited by the absence of alpha or paired-chain data. The study listed 150 to 200 TCR beta chains as associated with cytomegalovirus. A further reported finding was that TCR beta sequences accurately predicted the HLA-A and HLA-B alleles for most subjects in the first cohort. While some public TCRs were present in many individuals, most TCR sequences turned up only very rarely across donors. In a later analysis, HLA-associated TCR beta chains were found to be more clonally expanded and to have lower generation probabilities than equally common non-associated chains. Correlated functional status among segregating V segments might be attributable to linkage disequilibrium, but an unknown experimental factor could not be ruled out. Several of the top co-occurrence clusters appeared to be linked to parvovirus B19, influenza, CMV and Epstein-Barr virus, according to a later analysis. Sequencing depth was assumed to be roughly uniform across donors in the presence/absence analyses, though that assumption may not hold. In vitro tests confirmed that a few of the cytomegalovirus-associated TCR beta chains recognize cytomegalovirus antigens. When HLA alleles, especially DR and DQ, strongly co-occurred, attributing TCR associations to individual alleles was difficult. Most CMV-associated TCR beta chains appeared to be HLA-restricted in a later analysis, and the HLA associations seemed to be driven largely by CMV exposure. The classifier was reported to diagnose cytomegalovirus status with high specificity and sensitivity in both the original cohort and the validation cohort. An earlier analysis of 587 of the donors showed that most TCR beta V segments appeared in productive rearrangements either about 90% or about 30% of the time, which broadly matched IMGT annotations. Some IMGT-functional V segments, including TRBV6-2 and TRBV6-3, could not be told apart with the 87-base-pair reads, so those segments were excluded. The sequencing pipeline was judged likely to have produced a cluster of highly shared sequence variants as a technical artifact. In a later analysis, 15,000 to 20,000 TCR beta sequences were associated with specific HLA alleles at a false discovery rate of 0.05. In a later analysis, the rate of TCR association differed among HLA loci, with DRB1 alleles having the most associated TCRs and HLA-C alleles having the fewest. Because counts were too low, approximately 15 rarely observed V segments, including chromosome 9 orphons, were excluded from the earlier analysis of a few hundred of the donors. A later genetic analysis associated a missense DCLRE1C variant with V-gene and J-gene trimming of TCR beta chains, and an independent cohort replicated the association. According to a later genetic analysis, donors in an Asian-associated ancestry cluster had fewer N-insertions in productive TCRs than the approximately 670-donor mean. HLA typing was unavailable for some donors at each locus, so association tests used only the typed subset. Immune exposure information for the cohort was limited to CMV serostatus.

Libraries came from the immunoSEQ multiplex PCR assay. For the multiplex PCR, a mixture combining 60 forward primers for TCR Vbeta segments and 13 reverse primers for TCR Jbeta segments was used. Amplification of the CDR3 region of rearranged TCR beta genes was performed with a multiplex PCR assay on genomic DNA. On the Illumina HiSeq System, the amplified TCR beta libraries were sequenced as 87-base-pair reads. From the authors' description of their analysis: A later analysis tallied tens of millions of unique TCR beta chains across the 550 to 850 repertoires, and approximately 12 million of those chains were shared by two or more donors. Raw reads were error-corrected and collapsed into unique sequences by a nearest-neighbor algorithm in which closely related sequences were merged to remove PCR and sequencing errors. V, D and J gene segments were assigned by aligning CDR3 sequences to IMGT reference sequences. For a sequence to be retained, a match of at least six nucleotides to both a V gene segment and a J gene segment was required. Rearrangements were called productive when the CDR3 lacked stop codons and stayed in frame with V and J; all others were non-productive. Following IMGT convention, CDR3 was defined as the stretch from the second conserved V-encoded cysteine to the conserved J-encoded phenylalanine. In an earlier analysis of more than 550 of the donors, sequences lacking an unambiguous match to a single V gene segment were excluded. An earlier analysis of a few hundred of the donors called V segments functional above 56.7% productive rearrangements and segregating when the between-donor standard deviation exceeded 5%. A statistical classification framework was built for diagnosing cytomegalovirus status from the catalog of TCR beta chain sequences. In a later analysis, V and J genes were assigned by comparing TCR nucleotide sequences against IMGT/GENE-DB human TR gene sequences. A later analysis assigned CDR3 sequences and most-parsimonious VDJ recombination scenarios with the TCRdist pipeline. In a later analysis, each TCR beta chain was defined by its CDR3 amino acid sequence together with its V-gene family, and reads without a unique V-gene family were excluded. To address suspected cross-contamination and a sequencing artifact, a later analysis removed around 600 highly shared, low-generation-probability nucleotide sequences. For each public chain, a later analysis derived a clonal expansion index from normalized ranks of inferred template counts within each repertoire. In a later analysis, generation probabilities were computed using a VDJ recombination model fitted to out-of-frame rearrangements, and the results were checked against IGoR. In a later analysis, TCR-TCR, TCR-HLA and TCR-CMV co-occurrence was scored with hypergeometric tests, and a repertoire-size bias correction was applied to TCR pairs. A later analysis estimated false discovery rates by permuting HLA or CMV assignments 20 times. In a later analysis, co-occurring TCRs were grouped with DBSCAN, and TCRdist sequence similarity was added when clustering was performed within HLA-allele-positive subsets. For co-occurrence clustering, repertoires with fewer than 30,000 or more than 120,000 public chains were excluded, along with 4 to 6 repertoires with anomalous nucleotide sharing. Imported from immuneACCESS, the table was reduced by TCRdb to in-frame sequences with V and J called. These copies leave out some clones; in studies compared against another copy, an unresolved V gene accounts for under half, and the cause of the remainder is not known. The DNA was the basis for D and trimming; V, J and clone size are from that table. For this sample the table gives under 150,000 clones, of which about 81% were detected only once. Almost 6% of the sample is in the top ten clones.

The cohort consisted of 670 or so healthy bone marrow donors. At the time of sampling, all cohort members were nominally healthy, though unrecorded immune exposures were likely present. The donor was CMV seropositive and belonged to the group of 250 to 300 seropositive cohort members. Each donor provided a peripheral blood sample, and peripheral blood mononuclear cells were used for TCR beta sequencing. The Qiagen DNeasy Blood Extraction Kit was used to extract genomic DNA from the blood cell samples. The germline V gene (reference sequence) yields SEHNR for CDR1 and FQNEAQ for CDR2. Reading from cysteine to phenylalanine, the CDR3 counts 16 amino acids. Just CDR3 DNA is preserved here, 48 bases in frame from base 1.

Sequenced input: PBMCs. The receptor comes from a woman aged 40 to 49 in good health and CMV-seropositive. The chain links TRBV7-9 with TRBJ2-2, with the identity of the D gene unclear. CDR3 sequence: CSSSPSKPFNTGELFF. The DNA sequence reads TGTTCCAGCAGCCCATCAAAGCCCTTTAACACCGGGGAGCTGTTTTTT.